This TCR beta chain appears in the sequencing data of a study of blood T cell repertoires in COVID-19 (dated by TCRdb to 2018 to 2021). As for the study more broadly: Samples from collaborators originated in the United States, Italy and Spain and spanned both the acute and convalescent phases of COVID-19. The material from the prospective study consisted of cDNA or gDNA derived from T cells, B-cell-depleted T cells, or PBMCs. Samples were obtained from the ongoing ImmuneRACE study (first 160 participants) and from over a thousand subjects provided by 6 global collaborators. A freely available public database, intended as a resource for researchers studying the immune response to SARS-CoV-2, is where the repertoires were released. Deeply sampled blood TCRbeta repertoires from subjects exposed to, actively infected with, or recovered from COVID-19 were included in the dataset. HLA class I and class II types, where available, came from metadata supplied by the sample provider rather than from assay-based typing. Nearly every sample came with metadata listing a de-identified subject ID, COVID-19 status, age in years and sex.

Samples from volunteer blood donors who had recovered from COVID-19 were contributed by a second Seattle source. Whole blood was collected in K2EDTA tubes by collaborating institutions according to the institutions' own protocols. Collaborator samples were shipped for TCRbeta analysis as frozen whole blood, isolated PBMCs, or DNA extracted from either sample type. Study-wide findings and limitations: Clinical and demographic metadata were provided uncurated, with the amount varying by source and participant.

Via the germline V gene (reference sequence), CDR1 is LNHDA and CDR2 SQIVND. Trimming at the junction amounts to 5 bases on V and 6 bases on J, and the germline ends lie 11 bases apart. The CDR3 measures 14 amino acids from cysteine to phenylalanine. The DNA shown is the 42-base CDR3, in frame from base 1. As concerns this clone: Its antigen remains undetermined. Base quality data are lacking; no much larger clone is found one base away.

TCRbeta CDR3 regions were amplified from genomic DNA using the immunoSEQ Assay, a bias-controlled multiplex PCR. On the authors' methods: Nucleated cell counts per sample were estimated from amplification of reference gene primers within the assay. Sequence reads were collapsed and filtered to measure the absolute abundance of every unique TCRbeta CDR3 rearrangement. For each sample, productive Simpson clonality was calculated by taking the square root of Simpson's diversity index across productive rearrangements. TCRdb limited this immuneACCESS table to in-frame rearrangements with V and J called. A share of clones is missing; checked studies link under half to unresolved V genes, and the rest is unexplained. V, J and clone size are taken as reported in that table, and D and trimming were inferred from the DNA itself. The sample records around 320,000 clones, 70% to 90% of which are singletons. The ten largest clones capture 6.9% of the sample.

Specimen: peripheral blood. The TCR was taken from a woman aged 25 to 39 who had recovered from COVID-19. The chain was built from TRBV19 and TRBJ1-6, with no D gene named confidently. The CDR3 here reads CASSLGEINSPLHF. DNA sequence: TGTGCCAGTAGTTTAGGAGAGATTAATTCACCCCTCCACTTT.